A selection of T cell receptor beta chains follows, all from one sample in a study of OX40 agonist ivuxolimab in advanced cancers. Assay: immunoSEQ multiplex PCR; the TCRdb copy retains only in-frame clones and omits some. Counted here are more than 75,000 clones, around 86% occurring once; the ten biggest clones make up about 0.89%. Sequenced material: CD4+ or CD8+ T cells sorted from blood, taken in a trial of the OX40 agonist ivuxolimab. Receptors were obtained from an adult with an advanced solid tumor such as melanoma, head and neck, liver or kidney cancer. Both conserved end residues are part of each CDR3. A D gene is named only where the DNA matches it firmly. The size of a clone is reported for some rows only, either as once, few or many, or as a class for expanded clones.

CDR3 DNA: TGTGCCATCAGCGGAAACGACAGGAACACTGAAGCTTTCTTT
CDR3 protein: CAISGNDRNTEAFF
D gene: -
J gene: TRBJ1-1
clone size: -
V gene: TRBV10-3

CDR3 DNA: TGCGCCAGCAGCCAAGACTGGCAAGGACAACTGTTTTTT
CDR3 protein: CASSQDWQGQLFF
D gene: -
J gene: TRBJ1-4
clone size: -
V gene: TRBV4-3

CDR3 DNA: TGTGCCAGCAGCTTAGTAAGCGGGGCAGTTTACACTGAAGCTTTCTTT
CDR3 protein: CASSLVSGAVYTEAFF
D gene: -
J gene: TRBJ1-1
clone size: -
V gene: TRBV7-6

CDR3 DNA: TGTGCCAGTAGTCTAGAGGGACTAGCGGTCTACGAGCAGTACTTC
CDR3 protein: CASSLEGLAVYEQYF
D gene: TRBD2
J gene: TRBJ2-7
clone size: -
V gene: TRBV19

CDR3 DNA: TGTGCCGGCCAGTGGGCCGGGACGGGGGAGCAGTACTTC
CDR3 protein: CAGQWAGTGEQYF
D gene: -
J gene: TRBJ2-7
clone size: -
V gene: TRBV2

CDR3 DNA: TGTGCCAGCAGCCTAATAGGGGCTTTCTCCTACGAGCAGTACTTC
CDR3 protein: CASSLIGAFSYEQYF
D gene: -
J gene: TRBJ2-7
clone size: -
V gene: TRBV14

CDR3 DNA: TGTGCCAGCAGACCCTCCGGTGAAGGAGAACCCTACGAGCAGTACTTC
CDR3 protein: CASRPSGEGEPYEQYF
D gene: -
J gene: TRBJ2-7
clone size: -
V gene: TRBV28

CDR3 DNA: TGCGCCAGCAGCACCGGGGTCGGGAGAGGCGAGCAGTACTTC
CDR3 protein: CASSTGVGRGEQYF
D gene: -
J gene: TRBJ2-7
clone size: -
V gene: TRBV5-1

CDR3 DNA: TGTGCCAGCAGCGCCGGGACACCGGGTCAAAGCTACGAGCAGTACTTC
CDR3 protein: CASSAGTPGQSYEQYF
D gene: -
J gene: TRBJ2-7
clone size: -
V gene: TRBV9

CDR3 DNA: TGTGCCAGCAGCCAAGGGGTATTGGGGGCGGGCACCGGGGAGCTGTTTTTT
CDR3 protein: CASSQGVLGAGTGELFF
D gene: -
J gene: TRBJ2-2
clone size: -
V gene: TRBV4-2

CDR3 DNA: TGTGCCAGCAGCCCTCGTACGGACGAGCAGTACTTC
CDR3 protein: CASSPRTDEQYF
D gene: -
J gene: TRBJ2-7
clone size: -
V gene: TRBV7-9

CDR3 DNA: TGTGCCAGTGGGGACAGCATTAATGAAAAACTGTTTTTT
CDR3 protein: CASGDSINEKLFF
D gene: TRBD1
J gene: TRBJ1-4
clone size: -
V gene: TRBV6-1

CDR3 DNA: TGCAGCGTTTGGCAGGGGGCGGCCTATGGCTACACCTTC
CDR3 protein: CSVWQGAAYGYTF
D gene: TRBD1
J gene: TRBJ1-2
clone size: -
V gene: TRBV29-1

CDR3 DNA: TGTGCCAGCAGTTCCGGACAGGGCAATGAGCAGTTCTTC
CDR3 protein: CASSSGQGNEQFF
D gene: TRBD1
J gene: TRBJ2-1
clone size: once
V gene: TRBV2

CDR3 DNA: TGCGCCAGCAGCTTGTCACTAGCCCCAGGAGATACGCAGTATTTT
CDR3 protein: CASSLSLAPGDTQYF
D gene: -
J gene: TRBJ2-3
clone size: -
V gene: TRBV5-1

CDR3 DNA: TGCGCCAGCAGCTTGACTCAGACAGGGGGCAGAGAAAAACTGTTTTTT
CDR3 protein: CASSLTQTGGREKLFF
D gene: TRBD1
J gene: TRBJ1-4
clone size: -
V gene: TRBV5-1

CDR3 DNA: TGCAGCCTAGCGGTGGGGGAGACCCAGTACTTC
CDR3 protein: CSLAVGETQYF
D gene: TRBD2
J gene: TRBJ2-5
clone size: -
V gene: TRBV20-1

CDR3 DNA: TGTGCCAGCAGCACCCAACTAGCGGGAGTGGAGACCCAGTACTTC
CDR3 protein: CASSTQLAGVETQYF
D gene: TRBD2
J gene: TRBJ2-5
clone size: -
V gene: TRBV9

CDR3 DNA: TGTGCCAGCAGCTCCCAAAAGCGGGGAGGGGGGGATACGCAGTATTTT
CDR3 protein: CASSSQKRGGGDTQYF
D gene: -
J gene: TRBJ2-3
clone size: -
V gene: TRBV5-4

CDR3 DNA: TGTGCCAGCAGCTTCCAGGGTCAAGAGACCCAGTACTTC
CDR3 protein: CASSFQGQETQYF
D gene: -
J gene: TRBJ2-5
clone size: -
V gene: TRBV11-3

CDR3 DNA: TGTGCCAGCAGCTTAGGACTAGCGGGGGGGCAAATCAATGAGCAGTTCTTC
CDR3 protein: CASSLGLAGGQINEQFF
D gene: TRBD2
J gene: TRBJ2-1
clone size: -
V gene: TRBV7-9